The 18 T cell receptor beta chains presented below share a single source sample, sequenced in a study of blood T cell repertoires in COVID-19. Profiled with immunoSEQ multiplex PCR; TCRdb holds only in-frame clones, not every one. This table holds 180,000 or so clones, roughly 86% found once. Sequencing used peripheral blood. These receptors were obtained from a man aged 40-50 years with active or convalescent COVID-19.

The J gene is TRBJ1-4, the V gene TRBV20-1; D not resolved. The CDR3 runs to 11 residues. Trimming removed 6 bases at V and 2 bases at J, with 4 bases between. Germline CDR1 is DFQATT and CDR2 is SNEGSKA (reference sequence). CDR3 in DNA: TGCAGTGCCCTGACTAATGAAAAACTGTTTTTT. Translation gives CSALTNEKLFF.

This chain joins TRBV9 and TRBJ2-2; D is unclear. Trimming left V 0 bases short and J 5 bases short, with 11 bases between. The CDR3 runs 15 residues. The germline V gene encodes CDR1 SGDLS and CDR2 YYNGEE. The CDR3 sequence is CASSVVGLETGELFF. The CDR3 DNA reads TGTGCCAGCAGCGTAGTTGGGCTGGAAACCGGGGAGCTGTTTTTT.

The rearrangement uses TRBV7-9 and TRBJ1-1; possibly TRBD1 for D (6 bases). Germline values: CDR1 SEHNR, CDR2 FQNEAQ (reference sequence). V lost 5 bases and J 3 bases, leaving 19 bases between the germline ends. This CDR3 has 16 residues. The CDR3 loop is CASSPRQATTHTEAFF. CDR3 DNA: TGTGCCAGCAGCCCACGACAGGCTACGACGCACACTGAAGCTTTCTTT.

The count of this clone is one. This chain uses TRBV30 with TRBJ1-4, with a tentative D call TRBD1 (6 bases). V lost 3 bases, J lost 4 bases, and 15 bases lay in between. Germline V CDR1 and CDR2: GTSNPN, SVGIG (reference sequence). The CDR3 loop spans 15 amino acids. CDR3 amino acids: CAWSLLRGSNEKLFF. CDR3 coding DNA: TGTGCCTGGAGCCTTTTAAGGGGGAGTAATGAAAAACTGTTTTTT. The full variable domain, rest sourced from reference TRBV30 and TRBJ1-4, is SQTIHQWPATLVQPVGSPLSLECTVEGTSNPNLYWYRQAAGRGLQLLFYSVGIGQISSEVPQNLSASRPQDRQFILSSKKLLLSDSGFYLCAWSLLRGSNEKLFFGSGTQLSVL.

The V gene is TRBV28, the J gene TRBJ1-5, with 7 bases lining up with TRBD1. Germline CDR1 reads MDHEN; CDR2 reads SYDVKM. The CDR3 has 12 amino acids. Losses at the gene ends were 7 bases for V and 4 bases for J; bases not matched to a gene: 1. The CDR3 spells CASMTGNQPQHF. CDR3 in DNA: TGTGCCAGCATGACAGGGAATCAGCCCCAGCATTTT.

The V gene is TRBV7-2, the J gene TRBJ2-7, with 8 bases matching TRBD2. The germline V gene has CDR1 SGHTA and CDR2 FQGNSA. Trimming cost V 5 bases and J 4 bases; bases outside gene matches: 10. The CDR3 covers 15 residues. CDR3 coding DNA: TGTGCCAGCAGCCGGGCTGGGACTAGAATTTACGAGCAGTACTTC. This gives the protein CASSRAGTRIYEQYF.

The gene calls are TRBV2 and TRBJ2-5; TRBD2 is a possible D gene (6 bases). The V end was cut by 7 bases, the J end by 5 bases, with 20 bases between. Per germline, CDR1 SNHLY and CDR2 FYNNEI. The CDR3 is 15 amino acids. The CDR3 is CASMEGPGRRETQYF. CDR3 nucleotide sequence: TGTGCCAGCATGGAGGGGCCAGGGCGGAGGGAGACCCAGTACTTC.

The V call is TRBV3-1 (or the pseudogene TRBV3-2), the J call TRBJ1-2; D is unresolved. V gave up 0 bases and J gave up 8 bases, with 16 bases separating them. This CDR3 comprises 15 residues. CDR1 and CDR2 from the germline V gene are LGHDT and YNNKEL (reference sequence). The CDR3 spells CASSQDQFSSGGYTF. The CDR3 coding sequence is TGTGCCAGCAGCCAAGACCAATTTAGCTCCGGAGGCTACACCTTC.

This rearrangement joins TRBV2 to TRBJ1-1, with TRBD1 matching 10 bases. The CDR3 covers 14 residues. After removal of 4 bases from V and 8 bases from J, the junction contained 7 bases not matched to a gene. Per the germline V gene, CDR1 is SNHLY and CDR2 is FYNNEI. CDR3 amino acids: CASSGDRGLTEAFF. The CDR3 bases are TGTGCCAGCAGTGGGGACAGGGGCCTTACGGAAGCTTTCTTT.

The rearrangement joins TRBV4-1 to TRBJ1-5; TRBD1 might be the D (6 bases). V lost 4 bases, J lost 3 bases, and 7 bases lay in between. Germline-derived CDR1 and CDR2 are MGHRA and YSYEKL. This CDR3 has 13 amino acids. The CDR3 is CASSRDTNQPQHF. Here the CDR3 DNA reads TGCGCCAGCAGCCGGGACACCAATCAGCCCCAGCATTTT.

This chain links TRBV5-1 with TRBJ1-2, with D possibly being TRBD1 (5 bases). Trimming removed 7 bases at V and 3 bases at J, with 7 bases between. The CDR3 is 11 amino acids. Germline V gene lookup returns CDR1 SGHRS and CDR2 YFSETQ. The CDR3 sequence: CASRRDYGYTF. CDR3 nucleotide sequence: TGCGCCAGCCGCAGGGACTATGGCTACACCTTC.

This clone was observed a few times. The V and J genes are TRBV19 and TRBJ1-1; 9 bases match TRBD1. The V segment lost 4 bases and the J segment 1 base; nucleotides outside the gene matches: 7. CDR3 length: 16 residues. CDR1 is LNHDA and CDR2 is SQIVND in the germline V gene (reference sequence). In nucleotides, the CDR3 is TGTGCCAGTAGTACCAAACAGGGGGCGAAGAACACTGAAGCTTTCTTT. Residues: CASSTKQGAKNTEAFF.

This clone was seen only once. The chain carries TRBV5-1 and TRBJ1-1; possibly TRBD1 for D (5 bases). The V gene's germline CDR1 is SGHRS and CDR2 YFSETQ. CDR3 length equals 18 residues. V was trimmed by 0 bases and J by 2 bases, leaving 20 bases between them. CDR3 in amino acids: CASSLGVPRGVHNTEAFF. The CDR3 bases are TGCGCCAGCAGCTTGGGGGTCCCGCGGGGGGTCCATAACACTGAAGCTTTCTTT. Using reference TRBV5-1 and TRBJ1-1 for the parts outside the CDR3, the full variable domain is KAGVTQTPRYLIKTRGQQVTLSCSPISGHRSVSWYQQTPGQGLQFLFEYFSETQRNKGNFPGRFSGRQFSNSRSEMNVSTLELGDSALYLCASSLGVPRGVHNTEAFFGQGTRLTVV.

The rearrangement joins TRBV6-5 to TRBJ1-1, with 8 bases that match TRBD1. V was pared by 6 bases and J by 4 bases, with 7 bases of the junction left unmatched. This CDR3 is built from 14 residues. Germline CDR1 and CDR2: MNHEY and SVGAGI. CDR3 nucleotides: TGTGCCAGCAGCCTCAGGGGGCAAGGCACTGAAGCTTTCTTT. Translating it yields CASSLRGQGTEAFF.

This clone appeared many times. The rearrangement joins TRBV30 to TRBJ1-2; 9 bases fit TRBD1. CDR1 is GTSNPN, CDR2 SVGIG, per germline (reference sequence). The CDR3 consists of 15 residues. V lost 5 bases to trimming and J lost 2 bases; unmatched junction nucleotides: 9. CDR3 nucleotide sequence: TGTGCCTGGGCGGGGACAGGGAGGTCCAACTATGGCTACACCTTC. Residues: CAWAGTGRSNYGYTF.

The V call is TRBV3-1 (or the pseudogene TRBV3-2), the J call TRBJ1-2; D unclear. The germline V and J ends were trimmed by 4 bases and 7 bases, with 10 bases remaining between them. Per germline, CDR1 LGHDT and CDR2 YNNKEL (reference sequence). This CDR3 region has 12 residues. Here the CDR3 reads CASSLRGGGYTF. CDR3 DNA sequence: TGTGCCAGCAGCCTTAGAGGCGGTGGCTACACCTTC.

This chain links TRBV19 with TRBJ2-5, with a possible D match to TRBD2 (5 bases). V was clipped by 5 bases and J by 3 bases, with 19 bases between them. Germline V CDR1 and CDR2: LNHDA, SQIVND (reference sequence). This CDR3 has 16 residues. The CDR3, as DNA: TGTGCCAGTAGTCCGAGCGGCGGTATGGTGAAAGAGACCCAGTACTTC. Amino acid sequence: CASSPSGGMVKETQYF.

This clone was detected once. V usage is TRBV13 and J usage is TRBJ2-5, with D perhaps matching TRBD2 (5 bases). V was clipped by 8 bases and J by 2 bases, with 15 bases between them. This CDR3 has 14 amino acids. Germline V lookup: CDR1 PRHDT, CDR2 FYEKMQ (reference sequence). Written as DNA, the CDR3 is TGTGCCAGCTTAGACTCGGACTTTCAAGAGACCCAGTACTTC. Translating it yields CASLDSDFQETQYF.